Following are 15 T cell receptor beta chains from one sample sequenced in a study of beta chain features in type 1 diabetes. General observations from the study: Moderate yet significant TCRB CDR3 shortening was seen in Type 1 diabetes patients in all four CD4+ subsets.

Antigens for these TCRs are unknown. Every isolated RNA sample was fully reverse transcribed, so sequencing captured expressed TCRB transcripts. Clones were sequenced by immunoSEQ multiplex PCR, and TCRdb holds only the in-frame ones, with some missing. This table holds roughly 730,000 clones, 13% found once. Sequencing was carried out using naive CD4+ T cells from blood. The receptor set was obtained from a man between 18 and 35 years old with type 1 diabetes.

The chain recombines TRBV10-2 with TRBJ2-1; 10 positions agree with TRBD2. Germline V gene data show CDR1 as WSHSY and CDR2 as SAAADI. This CDR3 contains 16 residues. V was pared by 2 bases and J by 4 bases, with 5 bases of the junction left unmatched. For the CDR3, the DNA is TGCGCCAGCAGTGAGCGAGTAGCGGGGGGTTACAATGAGCAGTTCTTC. It specifies CASSERVAGGYNEQFF.

The sample holds a few counts of this clone. This chain connects TRBV2 to TRBJ2-4, with D maybe TRBD2 (5 bases). Germline values: CDR1 SNHLY, CDR2 FYNNEI. This CDR3 has 10 amino acids. V lost 4 bases, J lost 15 bases, and 10 bases lay in between. Here the CDR3 reads CASSGTSRYF. Here the CDR3 DNA reads TGTGCCAGCAGTGGGACTTCGCGGTACTTC.

This clone was counted a few times. The chain links TRBV5-1 to TRBJ2-5; D not resolved. The CDR3 is 11 amino acids. Germline CDR1 is SGHRS and CDR2 is YFSETQ. The ends were cut back, 4 bases at V and 3 bases at J, with 4 bases in the middle. CDR3: CASSRKETQYF. The CDR3 DNA follows: TGCGCCAGCAGCAGGAAAGAGACCCAGTACTTC.

This clone was picked up a small number of times. The J gene is TRBJ1-1, the V gene TRBV18; the D is unclear. This CDR3 has 16 residues. V was shortened by 3 bases and J by 0 bases, with 14 bases between the two germline ends. The germline CDR1 and CDR2 sequences are KGHSH and LQKENI. CDR3 bases: TGTGCCAGCTCACCGGTGGCTGGTAGCATGAACACTGAAGCTTTCTTT. It encodes CASSPVAGSMNTEAFF.

The chain recombines TRBV9 with TRBJ1-2; the D gene is possibly TRBD1 (5 bases). V lost 3 bases to trimming and J lost 1 base, with 16 bases between them. Germline V gives CDR1 SGDLS, CDR2 YYNGEE. The CDR3 totals 16 residues. The CDR3 DNA follows: TGTGCCAGCAGCGCAAGACAGATTTCTAGTAACTATGGCTACACCTTC. Translating gives CASSARQISSNYGYTF.

This clone was picked up a small number of times. V and J are TRBV11-2 and TRBJ2-3; D not resolved. The CDR3 spans 13 residues. With 4 bases removed from V and 5 bases from J, the gap between germline ends came to 10 bases. Looked up from germline, CDR1 is SGHAT and CDR2 is FQNNGV. CDR3 region: CASSWTGQDTQYF. Here the CDR3 DNA reads TGTGCCAGCAGCTGGACCGGCCAAGATACGCAGTATTTT.

This chain joins TRBV5-1 and TRBJ2-3, with D perhaps matching TRBD2 (6 bases). Germline V gene sequence: CDR1 SGHRS, CDR2 YFSETQ. CDR3 length equals 14 residues. Deletions cut 2 bases from V and 6 bases from J, with 13 bases between. Here the CDR3 reads CASSFGTPPDTQYF. The CDR3 DNA follows: TGCGCCAGCAGCTTCGGGACTCCCCCGGATACGCAGTATTTT.

A few counts support this clone. V usage is TRBV11-2 and J usage is TRBJ2-5; 7 bases map to TRBD2. V shed 6 bases and J 5 bases; nucleotides not matched to a gene: 12. The germline gives CDR1 SGHAT, CDR2 FQNNGV. CDR3 length: 15 amino acids. The CDR3 coding sequence is TGTGCCAGCAGTCCACCGGGACTATTGGCGGAGACCCAGTACTTC. Protein sequence: CASSPPGLLAETQYF.

This clone has more than one count but fewer than ten. The CDR3 DNA is TGCGCCAGCAGGCGGGACTTTGGGGCAGATACGCAGTATTTT. Its protein is CASRRDFGADTQYF. V is TRBV5-1 and J is TRBJ2-3, with D possibly matching TRBD2 (6 bases). The CDR3 has 14 residues. Between the trimmed V and J ends, which lost 5 bases and 4 bases, there was a span of 14 bases. Looked up from germline, CDR1 is SGHRS and CDR2 is YFSETQ.

This chain connects TRBV29-1 to TRBJ1-1, with unresolved D. V lost 4 bases, J lost 0 bases, and 9 bases lay in between. The germline CDR1 and CDR2 sequences are SQVTM and ANQGSEA. This CDR3 region has 13 residues. CDR3 coding DNA: TGCAGCGTTGCAAACAGCATGAACACTGAAGCTTTCTTT. This encodes CSVANSMNTEAFF.

This clone was seen more than once but under ten times. This rearrangement joins TRBV19 to TRBJ2-5; no reliable D call. V lost 1 base to trimming and J lost 5 bases, with 14 bases between them. The CDR3 runs to 15 residues. The germline gives CDR1 LNHDA, CDR2 SQIVND (reference sequence). CDR3 loop: CASSIVAAGTETQYF. The CDR3 DNA follows: TGTGCCAGTAGTATAGTGGCAGCTGGAACGGAGACCCAGTACTTC.

The J gene is TRBJ1-6, the V gene TRBV29-1; D is undetermined. Germline V gives CDR1 SQVTM, CDR2 ANQGSEA. The CDR3 has 12 amino acids. Between the trimmed V and J ends, which lost 4 bases and 9 bases, there was a span of 10 bases. DNA for the CDR3: TGCAGCGTTGGAGATAAGGGTTCACCCCTCCACTTT. Protein: CSVGDKGSPLHF.

This clone was seen more than once but under ten times. The rearrangement uses TRBV5-1 and TRBJ2-5, with D possibly matching TRBD2 (5 bases). The V and J ends lost 2 bases and 5 bases respectively, with 10 bases between them. This CDR3 has 13 amino acids. Germline V CDR1 and CDR2: SGHRS, YFSETQ. For the CDR3, the DNA is TGCGCCAGCAGCTTCCGCGGGTTGGAGACCCAGTACTTC. Amino acids: CASSFRGLETQYF.

This clone was counted only a few times. The J gene is TRBJ2-7, the V gene TRBV5-4; 7 bases line up with TRBD1. J lost 3 bases, V lost 4 bases, and 7 bases had no gene match. From germline, CDR1 is SGHNT and CDR2 YYREEE (reference sequence). The CDR3 loop spans 14 amino acids. CDR3 nucleotides: TGTGCCAGCAGCCATCCGACAGGGAACTACGAGCAGTACTTC. As protein: CASSHPTGNYEQYF.

The J gene is TRBJ1-5, the V gene TRBV7-2; tentative D call: TRBD1 (6 bases). Trimming shortened V by 5 bases and J by 1 base, and 12 bases separated the two germline ends. This CDR3 spans 15 amino acids. Germline V CDR1 and CDR2: SGHTA, FQGNSA. The DNA of the CDR3 is TGTGCCAGCAGCCGACTACAGGGCAGCAATCAGCCCCAGCATTTT. It is translated as CASSRLQGSNQPQHF. The full variable domain, completed using reference TRBV7-2 and TRBJ1-5, is GAGVSQSPSNKVTEKGKDVELRCDPISGHTALYWYRQSLGQGLEFLIYFQGNSAPDKSGLPSDRFSAERTGGSVSTLTIQRTQQEDSAVYLCASSRLQGSNQPQHFGDGTRLSIL.